This T cell receptor beta chain came from a study of response to subunit inactivated influenza vaccine. Study-wide results and caveats: The authors proposed limited new T cell recruitment per seasonal influenza vaccination.

This clonotype was seen more than once but under ten times. No antigen is known for it. TCRdb independently ran MiXCR on the RT-PCR reads; one entry per CDR3 protein. The profile covers about 700,000 distinct CDR3 sequences, with 11% to 15% appearing a single time and around 6.5% taken by the ten largest. From germline, CDR1 is DFQATT and CDR2 SNEGSKA (reference sequence). J lost 11 bases, V lost 3 bases, and 4 bases had no gene match. This CDR3 contains 11 residues. This sequence was found in a man aged 45 to 65 who received an inactivated influenza vaccine. The chain recombines TRBV20-1 with TRBJ1-5; 7 bases match TRBD1. The input for sequencing was PBMCs from blood, taken less than 15 days before vaccination. The CDR3 region is CSASLGTAQHF. For the CDR3, the DNA is TGCAGTGCTAGTCTCGGGACAGCCCAGCATTTT.